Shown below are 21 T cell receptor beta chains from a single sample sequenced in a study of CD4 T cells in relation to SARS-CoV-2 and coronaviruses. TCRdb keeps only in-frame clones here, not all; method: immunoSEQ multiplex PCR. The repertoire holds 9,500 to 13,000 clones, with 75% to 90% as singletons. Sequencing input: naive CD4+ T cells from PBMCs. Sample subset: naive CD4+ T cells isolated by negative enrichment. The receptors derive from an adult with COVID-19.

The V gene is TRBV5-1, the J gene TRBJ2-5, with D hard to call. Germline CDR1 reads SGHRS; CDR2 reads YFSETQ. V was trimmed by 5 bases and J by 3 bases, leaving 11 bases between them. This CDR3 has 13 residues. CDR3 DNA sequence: TGCGCCAGCAGAAACTCCGGAGAAGAGACCCAGTACTTC. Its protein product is CASRNSGEETQYF.

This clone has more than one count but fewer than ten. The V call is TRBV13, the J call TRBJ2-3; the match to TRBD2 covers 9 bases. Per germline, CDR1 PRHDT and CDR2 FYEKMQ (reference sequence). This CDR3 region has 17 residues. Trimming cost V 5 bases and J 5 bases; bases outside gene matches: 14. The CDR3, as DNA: TGTGCCAGCAGCGGGGCTTTCGCGGGGGGGCCTGGAGATACGCAGTATTTT. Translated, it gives CASSGAFAGGPGDTQYF.

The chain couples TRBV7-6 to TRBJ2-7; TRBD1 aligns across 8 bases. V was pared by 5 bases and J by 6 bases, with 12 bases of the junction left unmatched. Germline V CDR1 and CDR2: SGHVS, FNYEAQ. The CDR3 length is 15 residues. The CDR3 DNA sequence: TGTGCCAGCAGCGGAACAGGGGGGCGGGGTGGCGAGCAGTACTTC. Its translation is CASSGTGGRGGEQYF.

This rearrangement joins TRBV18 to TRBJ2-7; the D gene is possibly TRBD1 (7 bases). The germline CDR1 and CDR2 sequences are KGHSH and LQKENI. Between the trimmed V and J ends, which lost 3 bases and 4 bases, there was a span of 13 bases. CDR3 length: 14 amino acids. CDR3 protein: CASSPQGGPYEQYF. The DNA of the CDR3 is TGTGCCAGCTCACCTCAGGGGGGACCATACGAGCAGTACTTC. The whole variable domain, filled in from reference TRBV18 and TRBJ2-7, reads NAGVMQNPRHLVRRRGQEARLRCSPMKGHSHVYWYRQLPEEGLKFMVYLQKENIIDESGMPKERFSAEFPKEGPSILRIQQVVRGDSAAYFCASSPQGGPYEQYFGPGTRLTVT.

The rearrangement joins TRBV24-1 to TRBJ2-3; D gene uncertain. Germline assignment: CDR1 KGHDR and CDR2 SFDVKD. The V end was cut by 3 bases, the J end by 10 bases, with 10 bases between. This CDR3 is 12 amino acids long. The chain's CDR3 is CATSDPNLAQYF. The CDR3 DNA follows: TGTGCCACCAGTGATCCCAATTTGGCGCAGTATTTT.

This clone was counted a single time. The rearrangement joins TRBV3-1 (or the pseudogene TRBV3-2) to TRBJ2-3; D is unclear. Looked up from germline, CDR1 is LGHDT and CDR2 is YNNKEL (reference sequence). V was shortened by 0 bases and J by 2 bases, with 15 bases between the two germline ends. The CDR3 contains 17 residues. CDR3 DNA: TGTGCCAGCAGCCAAGATAGAACCCCTATCCCCACAGATACGCAGTATTTT. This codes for CASSQDRTPIPTDTQYF.

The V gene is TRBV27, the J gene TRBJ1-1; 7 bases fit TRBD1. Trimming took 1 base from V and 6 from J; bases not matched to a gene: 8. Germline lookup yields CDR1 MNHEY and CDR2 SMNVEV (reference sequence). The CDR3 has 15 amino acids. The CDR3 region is CASSLFAGGISEAFF. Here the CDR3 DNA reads TGTGCCAGCAGTTTATTTGCAGGGGGAATCTCTGAAGCTTTCTTT.

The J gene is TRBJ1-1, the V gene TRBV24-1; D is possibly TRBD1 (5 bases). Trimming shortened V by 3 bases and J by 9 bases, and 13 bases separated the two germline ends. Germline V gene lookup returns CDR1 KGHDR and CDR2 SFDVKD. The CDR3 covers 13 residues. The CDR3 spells CATSDPPGLQAFF. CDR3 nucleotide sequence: TGTGCCACCAGTGATCCTCCGGGACTCCAAGCTTTCTTT.

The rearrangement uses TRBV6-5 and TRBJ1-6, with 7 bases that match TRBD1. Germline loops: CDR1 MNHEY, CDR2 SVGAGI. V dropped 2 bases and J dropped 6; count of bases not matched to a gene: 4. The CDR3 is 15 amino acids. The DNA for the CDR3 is TGTGCCAGCAGTTACGACAGGGCGGGTAATTCACCCCTCCACTTT. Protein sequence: CASSYDRAGNSPLHF.

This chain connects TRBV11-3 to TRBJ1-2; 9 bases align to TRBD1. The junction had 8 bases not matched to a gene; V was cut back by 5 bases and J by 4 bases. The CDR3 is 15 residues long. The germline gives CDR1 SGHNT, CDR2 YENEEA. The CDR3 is CASSTPGQGTYGYTF. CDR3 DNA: TGTGCCAGCAGCACACCCGGACAGGGGACCTATGGCTACACCTTC.

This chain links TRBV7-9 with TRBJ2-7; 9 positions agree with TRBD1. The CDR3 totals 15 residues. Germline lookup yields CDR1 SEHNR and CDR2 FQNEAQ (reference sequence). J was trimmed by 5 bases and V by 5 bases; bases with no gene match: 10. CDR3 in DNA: TGTGCCAGCAGCCTCGGGATGGGACAGGGTGACGAGCAGTACTTC. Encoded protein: CASSLGMGQGDEQYF. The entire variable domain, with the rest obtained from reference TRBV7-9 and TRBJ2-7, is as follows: DTGVSQNPRHKITKRGQNVTFRCDPISEHNRLYWYRQTLGQGPEFLTYFQNEAQLEKSRLLSDRFSAERPKGSFSTLEIQRTEQGDSAMYLCASSLGMGQGDEQYFGPGTRLTVT.

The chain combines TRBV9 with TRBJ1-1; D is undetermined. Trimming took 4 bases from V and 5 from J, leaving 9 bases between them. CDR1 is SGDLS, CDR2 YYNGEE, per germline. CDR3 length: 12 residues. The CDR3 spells CASSTRRTEAFF. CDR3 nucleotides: TGTGCCAGCAGCACACGGCGGACTGAAGCTTTCTTT.

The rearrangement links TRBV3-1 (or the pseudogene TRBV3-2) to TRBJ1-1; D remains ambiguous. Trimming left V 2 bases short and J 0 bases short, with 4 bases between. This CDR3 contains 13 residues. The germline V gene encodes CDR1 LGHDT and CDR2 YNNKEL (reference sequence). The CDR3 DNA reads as TGTGCCAGCAGCCAATATGTGAACACTGAAGCTTTCTTT. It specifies CASSQYVNTEAFF.

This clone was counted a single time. DNA for the CDR3: TGTGCCAGTGGGACTAGCGGGGGGACGCAGTATTTT. Protein sequence: CASGTSGGTQYF. This rearrangement joins TRBV19 to TRBJ2-3, with TRBD2 matching 15 bases. The V segment lost 8 bases and the J segment 9 bases; nucleotides outside the gene matches: 0. The CDR3 has 12 amino acids. Germline V gene data show CDR1 as LNHDA and CDR2 as SQIVND (reference sequence).

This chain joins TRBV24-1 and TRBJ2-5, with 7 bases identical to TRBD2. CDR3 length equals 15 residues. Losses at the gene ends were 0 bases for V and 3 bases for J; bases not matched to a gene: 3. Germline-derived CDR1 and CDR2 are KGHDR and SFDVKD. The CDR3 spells CATSDLGGGEETQYF. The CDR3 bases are TGTGCCACCAGTGATTTGGGCGGGGGAGAAGAGACCCAGTACTTC.

The CDR3 is CASSQVQGGGYTF. The CDR3 region has the DNA TGTGCCAGCAGCCAAGTCCAGGGTGGAGGCTACACCTTC. V usage is TRBV3-1 (or the pseudogene TRBV3-2) and J usage is TRBJ1-2, with a tentative D call TRBD1 (5 bases). Germline V gene lookup returns CDR1 LGHDT and CDR2 YNNKEL (reference sequence). V lost 1 base and J 8 bases, leaving 11 bases between the germline ends. The CDR3 contains 13 residues.

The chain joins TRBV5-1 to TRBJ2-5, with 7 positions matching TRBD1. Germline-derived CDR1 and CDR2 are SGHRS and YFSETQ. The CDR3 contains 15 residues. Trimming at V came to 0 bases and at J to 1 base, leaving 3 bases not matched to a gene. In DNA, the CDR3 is TGCGCCAGCAGCTTGGGTCCAGGGGGCCAAGAGACCCAGTACTTC. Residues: CASSLGPGGQETQYF.

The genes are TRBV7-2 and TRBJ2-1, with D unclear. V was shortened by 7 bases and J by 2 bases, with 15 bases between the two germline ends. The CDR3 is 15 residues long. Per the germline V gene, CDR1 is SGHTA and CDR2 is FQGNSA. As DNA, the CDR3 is TGTGCCAGCATGGGGTCTACTCCCACCTACAATGAGCAGTTCTTC. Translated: CASMGSTPTYNEQFF.

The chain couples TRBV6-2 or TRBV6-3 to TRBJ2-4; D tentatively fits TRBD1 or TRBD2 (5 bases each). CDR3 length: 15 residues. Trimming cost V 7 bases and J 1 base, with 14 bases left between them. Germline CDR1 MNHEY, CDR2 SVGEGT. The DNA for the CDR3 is TGTGCCAGCACCCCCAGAGAGGGGGCCAAAAACATTCAGTACTTC. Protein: CASTPREGAKNIQYF.

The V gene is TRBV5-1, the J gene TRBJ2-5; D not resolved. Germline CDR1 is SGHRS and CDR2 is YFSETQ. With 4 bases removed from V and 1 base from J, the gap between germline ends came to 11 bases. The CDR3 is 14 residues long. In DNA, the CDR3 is TGCGCCAGCAGCCTATCGATATTCCAAGAGACCCAGTACTTC. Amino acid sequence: CASSLSIFQETQYF.

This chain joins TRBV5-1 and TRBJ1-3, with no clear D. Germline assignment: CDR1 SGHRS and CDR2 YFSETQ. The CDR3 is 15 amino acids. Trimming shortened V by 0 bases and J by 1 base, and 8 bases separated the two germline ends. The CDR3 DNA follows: TGCGCCAGCAGCTTGGAAGCTGGTTCTGGAAACACCATATATTTT. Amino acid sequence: CASSLEAGSGNTIYF.